What follows are 16 T cell receptor beta chains derived from one specimen sequenced in a study of response to subunit inactivated influenza vaccine. TCRdb re-analysed the RT-PCR reads in MiXCR, keeping a single row per CDR3 protein. The table lists under 200,000 distinct CDR3 sequences, about 10% of them singletons. The specimen comprised CD8+ T cells sorted from PBMCs, sampled roughly 24 months after vaccination. The receptors come from a man aged 50-75 years who received an inactivated influenza vaccine.

The sample holds a few counts of this clonotype. The chain recombines TRBV12-3 or TRBV12-4 with TRBJ2-7; D remains ambiguous. V gave up 5 bases and J gave up 9 bases, with 11 bases separating them. CDR3 length: 11 residues. The CDR3 DNA reads as TGTGCCAGCAGTCCAGGAAAGGGGCAGTACTTC. Protein: CASSPGKGQYF.

This clonotype was observed many times. Here the CDR3 reads CASSQDLDQRGEQFF. The CDR3 DNA sequence: TGCGCCAGCAGCCAAGATTTAGATCAGAGGGGTGAGCAGTTCTTC. J is TRBJ2-1 and V is TRBV4-3; tentatively, D is TRBD1 or TRBD2 (5 bases each). Germline V lookup: CDR1 LGHNA, CDR2 YSLEER. Between the trimmed V and J ends, which lost 0 bases and 9 bases, there was a span of 15 bases. There are 15 residues in the CDR3.

This clonotype has just a few counts. CDR3 bases: TGTGCCATCAGCTCCGGGACAGCAACTAACTATGGCTACACCTTC. This codes for CAISSGTATNYGYTF. The chain uses TRBV10-3 and TRBJ1-2; 7 bases are a match to TRBD1. CDR3 length: 15 amino acids. CDR1 is ENHRY and CDR2 is SYGVKD in the germline V gene. Trimming took 6 bases from V and 0 from J; bases not matched to a gene: 7.

This clonotype was counted at least ten times. The gene calls are TRBV20-1 and TRBJ2-1, with 16 bases aligning to TRBD2. Germline-derived CDR1 and CDR2 are DFQATT and SNEGSKA (reference sequence). CDR3 size: 21 residues. Germline trimming cut 1 base from V and 0 bases from J; bases unmatched to any gene: 12. CDR3: CSARGPQGTSGRASSYNEQFF. CDR3 in DNA: TGCAGTGCTAGAGGCCCCCAGGGGACTAGCGGGAGGGCCAGCTCCTACAATGAGCAGTTCTTC.

This clonotype was detected many times. V usage is TRBV2 and J usage is TRBJ1-1; no definite D call. CDR1 is SNHLY, CDR2 FYNNEI, per germline. The CDR3 spans 12 residues. V shed 4 bases and J shed 4 bases, with 7 bases lying between them. CDR3 DNA: TGTGCCAGCAGTGTTGCGTCCACTGAAGCTTTCTTT. This encodes CASSVASTEAFF.

This clonotype came up many times. The V gene is TRBV27, the J gene TRBJ2-1, with D perhaps TRBD1 or TRBD2 (5 bases each). V was trimmed by 6 bases and J by 6 bases, leaving 18 bases between them. Germline-derived CDR1 and CDR2 are MNHEY and SMNVEV (reference sequence). CDR3 size: 15 residues. The DNA of the CDR3 is TGTGCCAGCAGCCTACAGGTAGTGAGGGGCAATGAGCAGTTCTTC. Protein product: CASSLQVVRGNEQFF.

In this sample, this clonotype turned up many times. The genes are TRBV25-1 and TRBJ1-2; 8 bases align to TRBD1. CDR3 length equals 15 residues. V lost 1 base, J lost 4 bases, and 5 bases stayed unmatched. Germline V gene data show CDR1 as MGHDK and CDR2 as SYGVNS. CDR3 DNA sequence: TGTGCCAGCAGTGAATCGGCAGGGGGCATCTATGGCTACACCTTC. Amino acids: CASSESAGGIYGYTF.

This clonotype came up a few times. The chain combines TRBV12-3 or TRBV12-4 with TRBJ2-3, with TRBD2 matching over 11 bases. The junction had 1 base not matched to a gene; V was cut back by 4 bases and J by 7 bases. This CDR3 is built from 13 residues. The CDR3 DNA reads as TGTGCCAGCAGTTCGACTAGCGGGAATACGCAGTATTTT. The encoded protein is CASSSTSGNTQYF.

This clonotype was picked up many times. The gene calls are TRBV7-8 and TRBJ2-3; D tentatively reads TRBD1 or TRBD2 (5 bases each). The CDR3 is 15 residues long. Trimming pared 1 base from V and 2 bases from J, leaving 10 bases between. Germline CDR1 SGHVS, CDR2 FQNEAQ. The DNA for the CDR3 is TGTGCCAGCAGCTTAGTTGGGGGTTCCACAGATACGCAGTATTTT. Its translation: CASSLVGGSTDTQYF. Drawing the rest from reference TRBV7-8 and TRBJ2-3, the complete variable domain is GAGVSQSPRYKVAKRGQDVALRCDPISGHVSLFWYQQALGQGPEFLTYFQNEAQLDKSGLPSDRFFAERPEGSVSTLKIQRTQQEDSAVYLCASSLVGGSTDTQYFGPGTRLTVL.

This sequence joins TRBV6-4 and TRBJ2-3; 11 nucleotides line up with TRBD2. Germline V gene sequence: CDR1 MRHNA, CDR2 SNTAGT. The junction had 0 bases not matched to a gene; V was cut back by 4 bases and J by 0 bases. CDR3 length: 15 amino acids. The CDR3 nucleotides read TGTGCCAGCAGTGCTAGCGGGGGGAGCACAGATACGCAGTATTTT. Its protein product is CASSASGGSTDTQYF.

There are a few counts of this clonotype. CDR3 sequence: CASSLVLNNYGYTF. DNA for the CDR3: TGTGCCAGCAGCTTGGTTTTAAATAACTATGGCTACACCTTC. The rearrangement joins TRBV7-9 to TRBJ1-2; D is ambiguous. V was trimmed by 3 bases and J by 1 base, leaving 9 bases between them. CDR3 length equals 14 residues. Germline CDR1 reads SEHNR; CDR2 reads FQNEAQ (reference sequence).

This clonotype was counted between two and nine times. A much larger clone differs from this one at a single base, so this may be a read error. The chain is built from TRBV15 and TRBJ1-1; no clear D gene. The CDR3 covers 14 residues. V gave up 1 base and J gave up 2 bases, with 8 bases separating them. Germline lookup yields CDR1 LNHNV and CDR2 YYDKDF (reference sequence). The CDR3 region is CATSRGSFNTEAFF. The CDR3 DNA follows: TGTGCCACCAGCAGAGGTTCCTTCAACACTGAAGCTTTCTTT.

This clonotype was counted ten times or more. This sequence joins TRBV7-9 and TRBJ2-7; D is possibly TRBD2 (5 bases). Per germline, CDR1 SEHNR and CDR2 FQNEAQ (reference sequence). Trimming took off 8 bases at V and 6 bases at J, with 17 bases between the two ends. CDR3 size: 13 residues. The CDR3 here is CASANSPRGEQYF. In nucleotides, the CDR3 is TGTGCCAGCGCCAACTCGCCCCGGGGCGAGCAGTACTTC.

This clonotype appeared a few times. The CDR3 DNA follows: TGTGCCAGCAGCATCCTACGTGTGGAGGATGAGCAGTTCTTC. Protein: CASSILRVEDEQFF. This chain uses TRBV28 with TRBJ2-1; the D gene is possibly TRBD2 (5 bases). Germline V gene data show CDR1 as MDHEN and CDR2 as SYDVKM. V dropped 6 bases and J dropped 8 bases, with 17 bases sitting between them. This CDR3 is built from 14 residues.

This clonotype was counted a few times. V gene TRBV27 combines with J gene TRBJ2-2; 14 positions match TRBD2. CDR1 MNHEY and CDR2 SMNVEV come from the germline V gene (reference sequence). V lost 6 bases, J lost 4 bases, and 4 bases stayed unmatched. The CDR3 extends over 16 amino acids. The CDR3 DNA is TGTGCCAGCAGGGGACTAGCGGGAGTTGGCACCGGGGAGCTGTTTTTT. Protein sequence: CASRGLAGVGTGELFF.

The chain carries TRBV3-1 and TRBJ2-7; unclear D gene. The germline V gene encodes CDR1 LGHDT and CDR2 YNNKEL (reference sequence). The CDR3 extends over 14 amino acids. V gave up 4 bases and J gave up 2 bases, with 12 bases separating them. The CDR3 sequence is CASSRPGRTYEQYF. The CDR3 DNA is TGTGCCAGCAGCCGACCTGGACGGACCTACGAGCAGTACTTC.